A single sample is the source of the 4 T cell receptor beta chains below, sequenced in a study of cytomegalovirus exposure and HLA in healthy donors. Vbeta (60) and Jbeta (13) primers were used in the PCR. Clones were read by immunoSEQ multiplex PCR, and TCRdb kept only the in-frame ones, dropping some. The sample yields more than 85,000 clones, roughly 13% seen once. The specimen sequenced was PBMCs. These receptor sequences come from a man aged 40-50 years in good health and CMV-seropositive.

V gene TRBV19 combines with J gene TRBJ2-7; 9 nucleotides align to TRBD2. The ends lost 3 bases at V and 6 bases at J; junction bases unmatched: 6. CDR3 length: 14 amino acids. Germline lookup yields CDR1 LNHDA and CDR2 SQIVND (reference sequence). The CDR3 DNA follows: TGTGCCAGTAGTATGATAGCGGGAGCCTCCGAGCAGTACTTC. This translates into CASSMIAGASEQYF.

The gene calls are TRBV29-1 and TRBJ1-1, with D unresolved. CDR1 and CDR2 (germline): SQVTM, ANQGSEA. V lost 2 bases to trimming and J lost 3 bases, with 10 bases between them. The CDR3 extends over 13 amino acids. CDR3 amino acids: CSVEPVADTEAFF. The CDR3 bases are TGCAGCGTTGAACCCGTGGCGGACACTGAAGCTTTCTTT.

The gene calls are TRBV28 and TRBJ1-1; 7 bases fit TRBD1. CDR1 MDHEN and CDR2 SYDVKM come from the germline V gene. With 6 bases clipped from V and 9 bases from J, the junction kept 7 bases outside the gene matches. This CDR3 has 12 residues. The DNA of the CDR3 is TGTGCCAGCAGGCCAGGGGGAAGGAAAGCTTTCTTT. It yields the protein CASRPGGRKAFF.

This clone was seen only a few times. V usage is TRBV21-1 and J usage is TRBJ2-7; the D call in the table, TRBD1, was not verified against the DNA. TRBV21-1 is a pseudogene. The length of the CDR3 is 14 residues. The CDR3 protein is CASSKCDRGYEQYF. The DNA of the CDR3 is TGTGCCAGCAGCAAATGCGACAGGGGCTACGAGCAGTACTTC.